Detailed here is one T cell receptor (beta chain). The trim removed 6 bases at V and 7 bases at J, leaving 7 bases unmatched. The germline gives CDR1 MNHNS, CDR2 SASEGT. The CDR3 consists of 15 residues. The data stem from a study of regulatory and conventional T cells in RAG deficiency. Conventional CD4+ T cells were sorted from blood as CD25-low CD127-high cells. Produced via immunoSEQ multiplex PCR; TCRdb's table is partial and in-frame only. The table lists about 30,000 clones, approximately 96% of them singletons. The sample was also linked to a second study, of regulatory T cells. Turning to that study: The PCR used 52 TRBV and 13 TRBJ primers.

This TCR derives from a human donor in good health. The sample was CD25- CD4+ T cells sorted from blood. This chain joins TRBV6-1 and TRBJ2-3; 13 bases are a match to TRBD2. CDR3 amino acids: CASSQLAGGVYTQYF. The DNA of the CDR3 is TGTGCCAGCAGCCAACTAGCGGGGGGGGTTTATACGCAGTATTTT.